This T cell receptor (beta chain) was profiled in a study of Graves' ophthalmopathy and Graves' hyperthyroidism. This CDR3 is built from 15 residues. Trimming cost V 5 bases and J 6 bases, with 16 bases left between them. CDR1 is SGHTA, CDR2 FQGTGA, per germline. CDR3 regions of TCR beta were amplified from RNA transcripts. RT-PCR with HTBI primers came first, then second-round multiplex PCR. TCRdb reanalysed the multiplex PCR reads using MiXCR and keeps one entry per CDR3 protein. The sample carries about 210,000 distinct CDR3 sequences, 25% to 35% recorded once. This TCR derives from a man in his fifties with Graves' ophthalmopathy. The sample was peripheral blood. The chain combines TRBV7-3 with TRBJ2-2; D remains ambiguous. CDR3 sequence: CASSPRHVGSGELFF. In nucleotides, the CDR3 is TGTGCCAGCAGCCCCAGACACGTCGGGTCCGGGGAGCTGTTTTTT.